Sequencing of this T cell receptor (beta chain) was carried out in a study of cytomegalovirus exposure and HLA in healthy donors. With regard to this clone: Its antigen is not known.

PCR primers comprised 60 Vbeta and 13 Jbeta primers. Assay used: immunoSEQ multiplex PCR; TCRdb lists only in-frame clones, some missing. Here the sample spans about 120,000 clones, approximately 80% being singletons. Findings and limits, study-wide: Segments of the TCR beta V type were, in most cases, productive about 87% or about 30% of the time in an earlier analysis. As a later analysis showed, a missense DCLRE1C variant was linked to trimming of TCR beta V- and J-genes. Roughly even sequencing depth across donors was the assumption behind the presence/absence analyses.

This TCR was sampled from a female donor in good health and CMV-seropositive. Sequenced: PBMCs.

CDR3 amino acids: CAQRTDYEQYF. The CDR3 bases are TGTGCCCAAAGAACAGACTACGAGCAGTACTTC. The V gene is TRBV30, the J gene TRBJ2-7; D is undetermined. Trimming took 8 bases from V and 3 from J, leaving 11 bases between them. The length of the CDR3 is 11 residues. CDR1 and CDR2 (germline): GTSNPN, SVGIG (reference sequence).